The sequence of this T cell receptor (beta chain) was determined in a study of blood T cell repertoires in COVID-19. Study overall: The study drew acute and convalescent COVID-19 samples from the United States, Italy and Spain.

The CDR3 length is 13 residues. Trimming removed 6 bases from V and 8 bases from J; junction bases left unmatched: 8. Germline V gene lookup returns CDR1 SGHTA and CDR2 FQGTGA. Authors' processing steps: Amplifying reference gene primers gave estimates of nucleated cell counts. Profiled with immunoSEQ multiplex PCR; TCRdb holds only in-frame clones, not every one. That table supplies the V and J calls and clone size; D and trimming were determined from the DNA. The sample records approximately 210,000 clones, 65% to 80% being singletons. Each participant's cohort was designated according to participant-reported clinical history.

The specimen was PBMCs or T cells enriched from blood (not recorded which). The chain joins TRBV7-3 to TRBJ1-2; 8 nucleotides align to TRBD1. This clonotype originated in a woman between 45 and 65 years old with acute COVID-19. The DNA for the CDR3 is TGTGCCAGCAGTCACTCGACAGGGGCGGGCTACACCTTC. It yields the protein CASSHSTGAGYTF.